This TCR beta chain was found in a study of regulatory dendritic cells for organ transplantation. Study-level background: LPS was added to dendritic cell cultures on day 6. Whole-study results and caveats: Memory T cells were less diverse than naive, with memory CD8+ most oligoclonal. The authors noted considerable between-person heterogeneity in alloreactive memory CD8+ cells. Of resting T cell subsets, memory CD8+ had the most alloreactive clonotypes.

The table came from immunoSEQ multiplex PCR; TCRdb's copy has only in-frame clones and leaves some out. This sample yields 20,000 to 25,000 clones, of which 85% are seen a single time; about 0.25% belongs to the top ten. This CDR3 comprises 13 residues. Deletions cut 1 base from V and 7 bases from J, with 5 bases between. Germline CDR1 and CDR2: SGHAT and FQNNGV. Sorted subsets were CFSE-labeled and cultured 4 to 6 days with allogeneic dendritic cells. Only one count was recorded for this clone. The antigen is not known. Sequences were obtained from naive CD4+ T cells from blood cultured with dendritic cells. Stated subset: CD45RA+ naive T cells. V is TRBV11-2 and J is TRBJ1-6; unclear D gene. The source of this sequence is a human donor in good health. CDR3 DNA sequence: TGTGCCAGCAGCTTAGCGGCAAATTCACCCCTCCACTTT. Translating it yields CASSLAANSPLHF. Filled out from reference TRBV11-2 and TRBJ1-6, the complete variable domain reads EAGVAQSPRYKIIEKRQSVAFWCNPISGHATLYWYQQILGQGPKLLIQFQNNGVVDDSQLPKDRFSAERLKGVDSTLKIQPAKLEDSAVYLCASSLAANSPLHFGNGTRLTVT.